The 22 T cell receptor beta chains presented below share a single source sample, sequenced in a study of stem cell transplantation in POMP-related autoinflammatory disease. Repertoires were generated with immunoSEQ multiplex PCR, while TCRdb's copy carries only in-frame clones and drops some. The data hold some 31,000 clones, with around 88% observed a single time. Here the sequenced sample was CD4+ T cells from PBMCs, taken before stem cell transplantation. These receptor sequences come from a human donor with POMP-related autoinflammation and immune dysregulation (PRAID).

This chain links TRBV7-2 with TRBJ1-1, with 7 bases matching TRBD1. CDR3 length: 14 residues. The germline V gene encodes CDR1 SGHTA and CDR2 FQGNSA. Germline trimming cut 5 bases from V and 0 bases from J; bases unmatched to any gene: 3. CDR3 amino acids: CASSTQGMNTEAFF. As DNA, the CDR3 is TGTGCCAGCAGCACACAGGGGATGAACACTGAAGCTTTCTTT. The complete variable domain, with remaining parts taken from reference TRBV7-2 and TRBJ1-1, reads GAGVSQSPSNKVTEKGKDVELRCDPISGHTALYWYRQSLGQGLEFLIYFQGNSAPDKSGLPSDRFSAERTGGSVSTLTIQRTQQEDSAVYLCASSTQGMNTEAFFGQGTRLTVV.

The CDR3 here is CASSLIPPRYNSPLHF. The CDR3 nucleotides are TGCGCCAGCAGCCTAATCCCGCCCCGTTATAATTCACCCCTCCACTTT. The chain recombines TRBV5-1 with TRBJ1-6; D unresolved. Looked up from germline, CDR1 is SGHRS and CDR2 is YFSETQ. CDR3 length: 16 residues. Trimming took off 4 bases at V and 4 bases at J, with 15 bases between the two ends.

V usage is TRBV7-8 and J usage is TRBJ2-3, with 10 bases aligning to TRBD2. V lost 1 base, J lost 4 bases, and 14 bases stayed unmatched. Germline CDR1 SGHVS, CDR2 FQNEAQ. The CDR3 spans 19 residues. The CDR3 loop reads CASSLGMSDRLAGADTQYF. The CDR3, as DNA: TGTGCCAGCAGCTTAGGCATGTCGGATAGGCTAGCGGGAGCAGATACGCAGTATTTT.

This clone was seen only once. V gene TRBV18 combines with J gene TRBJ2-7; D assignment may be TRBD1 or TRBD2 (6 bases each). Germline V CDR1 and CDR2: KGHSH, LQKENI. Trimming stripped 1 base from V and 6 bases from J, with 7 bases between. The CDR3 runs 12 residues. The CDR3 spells CASSPRGAEQYF. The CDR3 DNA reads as TGTGCCAGCTCACCACGGGGGGCCGAGCAGTACTTC.

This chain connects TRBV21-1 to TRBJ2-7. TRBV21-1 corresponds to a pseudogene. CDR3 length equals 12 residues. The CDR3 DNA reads TGTGCCAGCAACCTTTATATCGACGAGCAGTACTTC. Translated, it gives CASNLYIDEQYF.

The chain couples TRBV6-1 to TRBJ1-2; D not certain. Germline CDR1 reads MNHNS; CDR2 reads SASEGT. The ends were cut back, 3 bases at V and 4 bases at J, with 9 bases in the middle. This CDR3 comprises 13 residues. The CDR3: CASSEPGTYGYTF. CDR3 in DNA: TGTGCCAGCAGTGAGCCAGGAACCTATGGCTACACCTTC.

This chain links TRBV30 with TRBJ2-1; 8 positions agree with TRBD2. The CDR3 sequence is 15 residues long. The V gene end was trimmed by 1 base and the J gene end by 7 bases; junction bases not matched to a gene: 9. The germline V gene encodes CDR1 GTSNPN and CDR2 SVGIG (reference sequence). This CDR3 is CAWSGSAGVGNEQFF. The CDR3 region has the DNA TGTGCCTGGAGTGGCTCAGCGGGAGTAGGGAATGAGCAGTTCTTC.

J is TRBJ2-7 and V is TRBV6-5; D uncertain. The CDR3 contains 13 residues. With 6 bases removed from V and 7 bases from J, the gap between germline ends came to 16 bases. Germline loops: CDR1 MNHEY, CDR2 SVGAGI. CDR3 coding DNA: TGTGCCAGCAGGTCCGGGTTTTTAGGGGAGCAGTACTTC. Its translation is CASRSGFLGEQYF.

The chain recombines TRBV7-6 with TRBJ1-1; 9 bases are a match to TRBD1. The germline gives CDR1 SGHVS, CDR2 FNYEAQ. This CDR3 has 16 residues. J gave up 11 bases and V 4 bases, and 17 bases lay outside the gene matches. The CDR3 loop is CASSSQSRDRDPKAFF. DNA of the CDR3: TGTGCCAGCAGCTCTCAGTCCCGGGACAGGGACCCTAAGGCTTTCTTT.

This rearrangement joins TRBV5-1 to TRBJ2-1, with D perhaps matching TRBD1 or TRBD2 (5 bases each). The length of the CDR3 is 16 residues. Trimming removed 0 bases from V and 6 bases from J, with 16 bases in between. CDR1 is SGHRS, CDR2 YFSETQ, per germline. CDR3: CASSLAALGVSNEQFF. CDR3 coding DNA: TGCGCCAGCAGCTTGGCCGCACTAGGGGTGAGCAATGAGCAGTTCTTC.

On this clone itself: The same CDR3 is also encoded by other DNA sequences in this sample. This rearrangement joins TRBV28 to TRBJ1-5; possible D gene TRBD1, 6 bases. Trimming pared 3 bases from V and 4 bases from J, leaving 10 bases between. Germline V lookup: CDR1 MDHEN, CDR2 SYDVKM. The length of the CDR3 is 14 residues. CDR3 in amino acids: CASSLGGRNQPQHF. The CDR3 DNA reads TGTGCCAGCAGTTTGGGGGGGCGGAATCAGCCCCAGCATTTT.

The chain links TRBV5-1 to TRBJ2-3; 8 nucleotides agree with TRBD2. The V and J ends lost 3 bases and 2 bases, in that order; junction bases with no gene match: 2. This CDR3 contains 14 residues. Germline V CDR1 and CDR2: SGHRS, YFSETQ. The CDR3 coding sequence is TGCGCCAGCAGCTGGACTAGCCCCACAGATACGCAGTATTTT. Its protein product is CASSWTSPTDTQYF.

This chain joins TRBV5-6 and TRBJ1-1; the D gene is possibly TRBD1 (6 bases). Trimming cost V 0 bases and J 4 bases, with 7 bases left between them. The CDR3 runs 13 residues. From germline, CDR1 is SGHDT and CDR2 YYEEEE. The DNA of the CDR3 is TGTGCCAGCAGCTTGGACAGGGCCACTGAAGCTTTCTTT. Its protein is CASSLDRATEAFF.

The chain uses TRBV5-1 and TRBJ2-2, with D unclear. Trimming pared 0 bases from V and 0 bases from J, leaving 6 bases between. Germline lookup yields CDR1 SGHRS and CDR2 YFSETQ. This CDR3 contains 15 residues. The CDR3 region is CASSLAVSNTGELFF. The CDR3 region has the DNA TGCGCCAGCAGCTTGGCCGTTTCGAACACCGGGGAGCTGTTTTTT.

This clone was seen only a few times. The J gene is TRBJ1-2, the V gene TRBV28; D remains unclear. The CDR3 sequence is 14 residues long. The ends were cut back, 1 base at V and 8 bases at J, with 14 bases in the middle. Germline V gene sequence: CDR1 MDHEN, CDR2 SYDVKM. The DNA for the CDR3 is TGTGCCAGCAGTTTATTGGGCCCACAAGGAGGCTACACCTTC. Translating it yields CASSLLGPQGGYTF.

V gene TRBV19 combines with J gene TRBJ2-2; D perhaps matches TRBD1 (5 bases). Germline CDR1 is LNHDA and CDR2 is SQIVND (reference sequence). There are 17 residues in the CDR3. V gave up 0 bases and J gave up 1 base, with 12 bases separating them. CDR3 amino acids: CASSIDVGALNTGELFF. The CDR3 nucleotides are TGTGCCAGTAGTATAGATGTAGGGGCATTGAACACCGGGGAGCTGTTTTTT.

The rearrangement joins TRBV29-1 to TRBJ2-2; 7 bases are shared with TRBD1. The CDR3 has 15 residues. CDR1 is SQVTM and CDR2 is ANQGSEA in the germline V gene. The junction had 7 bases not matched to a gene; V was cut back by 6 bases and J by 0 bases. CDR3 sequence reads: CSVHYRGANTGELFF. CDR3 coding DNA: TGCAGCGTCCACTACAGGGGAGCGAACACCGGGGAGCTGTTTTTT.

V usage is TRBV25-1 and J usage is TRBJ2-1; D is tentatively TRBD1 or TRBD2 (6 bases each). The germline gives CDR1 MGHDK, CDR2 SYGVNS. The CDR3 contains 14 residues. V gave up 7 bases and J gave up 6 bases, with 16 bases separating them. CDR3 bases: TGTGCCAGCACGGGGCGCCGGGGGCTCAATGAGCAGTTCTTC. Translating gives CASTGRRGLNEQFF.

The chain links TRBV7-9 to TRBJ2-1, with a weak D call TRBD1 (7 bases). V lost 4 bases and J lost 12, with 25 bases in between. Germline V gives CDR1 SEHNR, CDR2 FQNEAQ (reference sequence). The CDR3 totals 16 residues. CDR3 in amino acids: CASSSIPGQTLEGQFF. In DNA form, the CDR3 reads TGTGCCAGCAGCTCCATTCCGGGACAGACGTTGGAGGGGCAGTTCTTC.

The CDR3 DNA reads TGTGCCAGCAGCTTTAGGGGACTAGCGGGGCGAGAGCAGTACTTC. It encodes CASSFRGLAGREQYF. The chain carries TRBV7-2 and TRBJ2-7, with 13 bases lining up with TRBD2. This CDR3 has 15 amino acids. The germline V gene encodes CDR1 SGHTA and CDR2 FQGNSA. The V and J ends lost 3 bases and 7 bases, in that order; junction bases with no gene match: 6.

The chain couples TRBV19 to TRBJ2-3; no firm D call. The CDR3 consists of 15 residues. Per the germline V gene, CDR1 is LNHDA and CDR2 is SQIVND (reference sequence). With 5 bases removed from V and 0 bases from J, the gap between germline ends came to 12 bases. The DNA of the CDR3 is TGTGCCAGTAGTCTTGCTCCTGGAAGCACAGATACGCAGTATTTT. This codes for CASSLAPGSTDTQYF.

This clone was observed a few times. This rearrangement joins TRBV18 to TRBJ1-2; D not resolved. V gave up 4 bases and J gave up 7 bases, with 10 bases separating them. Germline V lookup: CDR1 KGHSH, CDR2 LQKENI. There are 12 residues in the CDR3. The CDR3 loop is CASSRVTLGYTF. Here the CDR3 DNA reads TGTGCCAGCTCACGGGTCACCCTTGGCTACACCTTC.